This T cell receptor beta chain is from a study of cytomegalovirus exposure and HLA in healthy donors. The study's findings and limits: CMV serostatus was the only immune exposure information that was available. In all likelihood, a cluster of highly shared sequence variants was a sequencing artifact. Earlier analysis looked at TCR beta V segments, and most were productive about 90% or about 30% of the time. Listed as cytomegalovirus-associated were around 160 TCR beta chains.

The germline V gene encodes CDR1 SGHRS and CDR2 YFSETQ. The CDR3 is 16 residues long. The J segment lost 1 base and the V segment lost 0 bases, leaving 4 bases of the junction unmatched. PCR amplification relied on 60 Vbeta primers (plus 13 Jbeta primers). Sequencing used immunoSEQ multiplex PCR; TCRdb keeps in-frame clones, though not all of them. Of tens of thousands of clones in the sample, about 70% were seen once. This clone occurred once. Its antigen is currently unknown. Sequencing used PBMCs. This TCR came from a man aged 30-40 years in good health and CMV-seronegative. This chain connects TRBV5-1 to TRBJ2-3; 8 nucleotides match TRBD1. The CDR3 nucleotides are TGCGCCAGCAGCTTGGGACAGGGGACCCGCACAGATACGCAGTATTTT. It specifies CASSLGQGTRTDTQYF.